In its sample, the clone carrying this TCR beta chain was seen many times. V lost 4 bases, J lost 4 bases, and 6 bases stayed unmatched. CDR3 length: 13 residues. CDR1 DFQATT and CDR2 SNEGSKA come from the germline V gene (reference sequence). Amplified TCR beta CDR3 regions came from RNA transcripts. Primed by the HTBI set, a first-round RT-PCR was run on the TCR CDR3. TCRdb recomputed calls from the multiplex PCR reads with MiXCR, one row per CDR3 protein. The table has about 740,000 distinct CDR3 sequences, around 15% seen once. This record belongs to a study of T cells in Graves' hyperthyroidism and ophthalmopathy. No progression to ophthalmopathy during 18 months of follow-up defined stable disease. PBMCs came from around 10 ml fresh peripheral blood.

The V gene is TRBV20-1, the J gene TRBJ1-2, with TRBD1 identical over 7 bases. The sequencing sample was made of blood. The TCR sequence derives from a young woman with Graves' hyperthyroidism. CDR3 DNA sequence: TGCAGTGCTATAGGGGGCTTGACCTATGGCTACACCTTC. Translating it yields CSAIGGLTYGYTF.